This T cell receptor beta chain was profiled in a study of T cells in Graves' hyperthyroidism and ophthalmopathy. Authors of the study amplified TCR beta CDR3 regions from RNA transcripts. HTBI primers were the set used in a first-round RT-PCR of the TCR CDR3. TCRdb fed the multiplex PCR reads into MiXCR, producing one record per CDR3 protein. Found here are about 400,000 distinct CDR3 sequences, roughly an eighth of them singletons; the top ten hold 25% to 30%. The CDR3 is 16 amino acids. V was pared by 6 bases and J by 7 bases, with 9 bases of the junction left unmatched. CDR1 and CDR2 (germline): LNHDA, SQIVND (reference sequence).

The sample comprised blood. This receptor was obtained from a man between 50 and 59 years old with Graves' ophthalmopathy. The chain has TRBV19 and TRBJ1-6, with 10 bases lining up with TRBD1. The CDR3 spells CASRVTGGEGNSPLHF. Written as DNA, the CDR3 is TGTGCCAGTAGGGTGACAGGGGGCGAAGGCAATTCACCCCTCCACTTT.